This T cell receptor beta chain was sequenced during a study of response to subunit inactivated influenza vaccine. Study-level points and caveats: The authors suggested that every seasonal influenza vaccination recruits few new T cells.

CDR3 length equals 14 residues. The V gene end was trimmed by 7 bases and the J gene end by 3 bases; junction bases not matched to a gene: 11. Germline CDR1 is DFQATT and CDR2 is SNEGSKA (reference sequence). Only a few counts were recorded for this clonotype. The antigen is unknown. TCRdb processed the RT-PCR reads anew with MiXCR; each CDR3 protein has one entry. The data show 800,000 to 1,000,000 distinct CDR3 sequences, with about 20% seen just once and 10% held by the top ten. The TCR originated in a man in his fifties who received an inactivated influenza vaccine. The chain combines TRBV20-1 with TRBJ1-2, with 7 bases lining up with TRBD1. Sequenced material: PBMCs from blood, taken roughly 5 days after vaccination. The CDR3 region is CSETAWQGDYGYTF. The CDR3 nucleotides are TGCAGTGAAACGGCGTGGCAGGGGGACTATGGCTACACCTTC.